This TCR beta chain was documented in a study of T cell responses to AZD1222 COVID-19 vaccine. Profiled with immunoSEQ multiplex PCR; TCRdb holds only in-frame clones, not every one. The table lists fewer than 130,000 clones, roughly 92% of them singletons. The receptor was isolated from an adult who received the AZD1222 COVID-19 vaccine. This specimen consisted of peripheral blood, obtained 28 days after the second AZD1222 dose.

CDR3 DNA sequence: TGTGCCAGCAGCACTACTAGCTTTCCAGATACGCAGTATTTT. Translating gives CASSTTSFPDTQYF. This chain uses TRBV5-4 with TRBJ2-3; possibly TRBD2 for D (6 bases). Looked up from germline, CDR1 is SGHNT and CDR2 is YYREEE (reference sequence). Trimming pared 4 bases from V and 4 bases from J, leaving 13 bases between. CDR3 length: 14 residues. Drawing the rest from reference TRBV5-4 and TRBJ2-3, the complete variable domain is ETGVTQSPTHLIKTRGQQVTLRCSSQSGHNTVSWYQQALGQGPQFIFQYYREEENGRGNFPPRFSGLQFPNYSSELNVNALELDDSALYLCASSTTSFPDTQYFGPGTRLTVL.